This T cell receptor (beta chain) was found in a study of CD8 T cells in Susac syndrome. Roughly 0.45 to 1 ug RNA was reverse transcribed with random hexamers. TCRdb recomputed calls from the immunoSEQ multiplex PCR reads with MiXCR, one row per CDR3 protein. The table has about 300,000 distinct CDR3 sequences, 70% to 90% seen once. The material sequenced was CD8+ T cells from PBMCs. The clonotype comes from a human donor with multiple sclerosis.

DNA of the CDR3: TGTGCCAGCAGCCACTGGGGGGGGGATGAAAAACTGTTTTTT. Translating it yields CASSHWGGDEKLFF. The V call is TRBV6-6, the J call TRBJ1-4; TRBD1 might be the D (5 bases). V was cut by 6 bases and J by 6 bases, with 14 bases left in between. This CDR3 is 14 amino acids long. Looked up from germline, CDR1 is MNHNY and CDR2 is SVGAGI (reference sequence).